The TCR beta chain under discussion was sequenced for a study of Tregs in tolerant kidney transplant recipients. Sequenced by immunoSEQ multiplex PCR; TCRdb stores in-frame clones only, minus some. The data hold nearly 95,000 clones, with approximately 94% observed a single time. The V gene lost 0 bases and the J gene lost 1 base, with 6 bases spanning the gap. Germline-derived CDR1 and CDR2 are MNHEY and SMNVEV (reference sequence). The CDR3 is 14 amino acids. CD4+CD25+CD127- Tregs, CD4+CD25- non-Tregs, CD4 and CD8 cells were sorted. The receptor was derived from a human donor who received a combined kidney and bone marrow transplant. Sequences were derived from CD4+ T cells from blood, sampled before the transplant. This chain joins TRBV27 and TRBJ1-2, with D unresolved. CDR3 protein: CASSLSRVNYGYTF. CDR3 sequence (DNA): TGTGCCAGCAGTTTATCGAGGGTTAACTATGGCTACACCTTC.